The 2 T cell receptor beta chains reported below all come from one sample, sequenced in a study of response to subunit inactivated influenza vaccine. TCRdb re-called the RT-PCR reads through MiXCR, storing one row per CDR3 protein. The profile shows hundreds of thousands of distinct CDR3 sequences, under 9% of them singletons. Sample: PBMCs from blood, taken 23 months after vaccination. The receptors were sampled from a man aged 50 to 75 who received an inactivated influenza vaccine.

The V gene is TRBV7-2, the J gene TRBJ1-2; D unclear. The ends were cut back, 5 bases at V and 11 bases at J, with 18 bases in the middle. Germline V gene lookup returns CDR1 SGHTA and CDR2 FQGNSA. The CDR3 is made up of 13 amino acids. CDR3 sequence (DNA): TGTGCCAGCAGCGGAGGCCTGCGCCAGTTATACACCTTC. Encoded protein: CASSGGLRQLYTF.

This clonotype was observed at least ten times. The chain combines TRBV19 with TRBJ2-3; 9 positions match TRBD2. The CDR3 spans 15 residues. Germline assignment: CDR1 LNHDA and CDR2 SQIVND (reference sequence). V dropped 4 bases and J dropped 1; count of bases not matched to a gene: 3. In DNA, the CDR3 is TGTGCCAGTAGTACTATAGCGGGAGGCACAGATACGCAGTATTTT. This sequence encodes CASSTIAGGTDTQYF.